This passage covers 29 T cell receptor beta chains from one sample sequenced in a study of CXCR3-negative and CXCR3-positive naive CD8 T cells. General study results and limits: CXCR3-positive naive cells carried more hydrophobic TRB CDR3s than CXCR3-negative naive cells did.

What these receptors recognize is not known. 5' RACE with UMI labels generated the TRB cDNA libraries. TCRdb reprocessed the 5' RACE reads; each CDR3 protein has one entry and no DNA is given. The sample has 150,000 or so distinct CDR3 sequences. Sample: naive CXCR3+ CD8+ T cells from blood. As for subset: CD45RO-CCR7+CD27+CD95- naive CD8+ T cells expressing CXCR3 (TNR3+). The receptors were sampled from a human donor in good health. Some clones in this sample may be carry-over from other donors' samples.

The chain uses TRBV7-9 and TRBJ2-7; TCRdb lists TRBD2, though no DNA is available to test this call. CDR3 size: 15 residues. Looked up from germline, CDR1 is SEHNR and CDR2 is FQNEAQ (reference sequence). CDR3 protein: CASRPGLAETYEQYF.

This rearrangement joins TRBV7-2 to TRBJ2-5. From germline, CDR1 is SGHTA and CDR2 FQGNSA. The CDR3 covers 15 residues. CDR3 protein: CASSLEGNPAETQYF.

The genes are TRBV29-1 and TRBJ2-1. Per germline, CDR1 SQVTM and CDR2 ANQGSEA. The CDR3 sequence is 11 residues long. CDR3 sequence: CSVTAYNEQFF.

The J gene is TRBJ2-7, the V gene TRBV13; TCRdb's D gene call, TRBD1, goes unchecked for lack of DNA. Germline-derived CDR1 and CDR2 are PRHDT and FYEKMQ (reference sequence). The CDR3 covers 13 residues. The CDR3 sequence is CASSPAGWGEQYF. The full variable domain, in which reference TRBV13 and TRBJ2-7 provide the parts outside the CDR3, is AAGVIQSPRHLIKEKRETATLKCYPIPRHDTVYWYQQGPGQDPQFLISFYEKMQSDKGSIPDRFSAQQFSDYHSELNMSSLELGDSALYFCASSPAGWGEQYFGPGTRLTVT.

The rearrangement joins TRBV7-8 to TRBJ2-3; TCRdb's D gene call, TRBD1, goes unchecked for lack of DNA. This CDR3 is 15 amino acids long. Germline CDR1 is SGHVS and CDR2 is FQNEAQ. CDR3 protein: CASSYRVLSTDTQYF. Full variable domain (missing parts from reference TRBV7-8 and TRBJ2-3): GAGVSQSPRYKVAKRGQDVALRCDPISGHVSLFWYQQALGQGPEFLTYFQNEAQLDKSGLPSDRFFAERPEGSVSTLKIQRTQQEDSAVYLCASSYRVLSTDTQYFGPGTRLTVL.

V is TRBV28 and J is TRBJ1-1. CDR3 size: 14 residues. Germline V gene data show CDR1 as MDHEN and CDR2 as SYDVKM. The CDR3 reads CASSWRTSNTEAFF.

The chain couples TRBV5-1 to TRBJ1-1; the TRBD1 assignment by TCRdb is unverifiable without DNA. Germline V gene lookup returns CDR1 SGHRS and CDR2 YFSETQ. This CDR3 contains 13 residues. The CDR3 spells CASSFWPQLEAFF.

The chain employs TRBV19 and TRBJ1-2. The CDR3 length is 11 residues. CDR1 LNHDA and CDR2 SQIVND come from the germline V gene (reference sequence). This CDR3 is CASSTGPPHTF.

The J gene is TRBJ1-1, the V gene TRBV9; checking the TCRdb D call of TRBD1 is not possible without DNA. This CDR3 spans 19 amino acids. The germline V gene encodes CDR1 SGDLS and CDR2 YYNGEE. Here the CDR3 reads CASSVAYHDPGQGNTEAFF. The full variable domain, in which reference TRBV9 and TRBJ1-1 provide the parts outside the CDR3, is DSGVTQTPKHLITATGQRVTLRCSPRSGDLSVYWYQQSLDQGLQFLIQYYNGEERAKGNILERFSAQQFPDLHSELNLSSLELGDSALYFCASSVAYHDPGQGNTEAFFGQGTRLTVV.

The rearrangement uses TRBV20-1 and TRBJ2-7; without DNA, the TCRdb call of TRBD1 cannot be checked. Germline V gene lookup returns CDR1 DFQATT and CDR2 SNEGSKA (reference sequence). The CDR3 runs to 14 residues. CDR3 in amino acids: CSARDDRVLYEQYF.

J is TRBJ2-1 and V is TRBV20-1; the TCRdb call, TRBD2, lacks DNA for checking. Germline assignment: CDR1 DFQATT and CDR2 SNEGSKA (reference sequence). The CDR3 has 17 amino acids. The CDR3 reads CSASDRSPGLGFYEQFF.

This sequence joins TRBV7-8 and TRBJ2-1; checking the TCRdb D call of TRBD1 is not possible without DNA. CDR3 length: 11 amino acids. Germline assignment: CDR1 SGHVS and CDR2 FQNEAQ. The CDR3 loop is CASSEQGRQFF.

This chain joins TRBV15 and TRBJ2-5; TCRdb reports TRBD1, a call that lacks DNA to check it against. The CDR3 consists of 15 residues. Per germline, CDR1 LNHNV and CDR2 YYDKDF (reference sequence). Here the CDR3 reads CATSMDQGAQETQYF.

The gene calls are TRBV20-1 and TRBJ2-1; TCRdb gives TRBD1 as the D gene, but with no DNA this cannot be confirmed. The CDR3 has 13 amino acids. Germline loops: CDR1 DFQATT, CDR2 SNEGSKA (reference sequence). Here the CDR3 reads CSASQGEYNEQFF.

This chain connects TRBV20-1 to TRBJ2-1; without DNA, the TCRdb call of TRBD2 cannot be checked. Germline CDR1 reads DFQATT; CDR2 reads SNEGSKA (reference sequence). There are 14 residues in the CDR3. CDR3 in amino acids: CSAREAGGLNEQFF.

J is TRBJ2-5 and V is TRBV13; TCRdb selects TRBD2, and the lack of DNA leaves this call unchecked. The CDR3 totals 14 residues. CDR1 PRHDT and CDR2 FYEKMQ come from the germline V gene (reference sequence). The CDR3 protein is CASSAGKEQETQYF.

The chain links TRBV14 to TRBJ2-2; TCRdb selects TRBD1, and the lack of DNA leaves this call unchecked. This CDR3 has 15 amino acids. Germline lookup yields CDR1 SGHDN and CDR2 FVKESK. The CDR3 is CASSPWTGSAGELFF.

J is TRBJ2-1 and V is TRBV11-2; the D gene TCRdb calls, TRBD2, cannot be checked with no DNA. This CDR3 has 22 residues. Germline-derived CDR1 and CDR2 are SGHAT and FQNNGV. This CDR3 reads CASSLASAWFVSGSHDYNEQFF.

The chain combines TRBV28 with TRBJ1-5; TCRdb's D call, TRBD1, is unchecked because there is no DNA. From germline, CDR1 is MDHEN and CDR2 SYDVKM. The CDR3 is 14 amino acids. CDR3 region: CASSFRGSGQPQHF.

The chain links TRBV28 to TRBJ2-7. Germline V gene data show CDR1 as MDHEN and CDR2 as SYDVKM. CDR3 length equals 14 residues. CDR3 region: CASSYRLGYYEQYF.

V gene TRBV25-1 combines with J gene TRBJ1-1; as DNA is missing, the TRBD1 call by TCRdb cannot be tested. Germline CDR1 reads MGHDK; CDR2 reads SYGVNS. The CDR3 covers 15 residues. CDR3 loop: CASSDPGAVNTEAFF. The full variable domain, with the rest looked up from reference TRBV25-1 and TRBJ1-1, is EADIYQTPRYLVIGTGKKITLECSQTMGHDKMYWYQQDPGMELHLIHYSYGVNSTEKGDLSSESTVSRIRTEHFPLTLESARPSHTSQYLCASSDPGAVNTEAFFGQGTRLTVV.

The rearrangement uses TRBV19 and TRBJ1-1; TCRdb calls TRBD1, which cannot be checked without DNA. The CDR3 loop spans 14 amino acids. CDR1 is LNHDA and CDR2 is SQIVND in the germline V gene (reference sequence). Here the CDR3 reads CASSDGQWYTEAFF.

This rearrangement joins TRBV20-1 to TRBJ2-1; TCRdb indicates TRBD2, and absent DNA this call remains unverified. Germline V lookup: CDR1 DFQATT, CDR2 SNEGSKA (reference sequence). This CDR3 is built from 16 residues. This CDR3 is CSASGTSGSSYNEQFF.

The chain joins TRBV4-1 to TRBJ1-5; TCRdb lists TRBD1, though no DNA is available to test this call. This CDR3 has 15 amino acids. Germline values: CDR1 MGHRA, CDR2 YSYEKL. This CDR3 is CASSLTTGVGQPQHF.

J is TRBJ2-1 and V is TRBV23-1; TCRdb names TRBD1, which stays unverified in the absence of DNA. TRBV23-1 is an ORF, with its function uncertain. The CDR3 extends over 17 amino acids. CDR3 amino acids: CANHGGRVQDVCNEQFF.

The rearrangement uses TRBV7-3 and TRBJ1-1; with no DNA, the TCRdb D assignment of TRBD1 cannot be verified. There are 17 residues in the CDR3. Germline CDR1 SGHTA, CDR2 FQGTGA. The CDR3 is CASSHAGISGLNTEAFF. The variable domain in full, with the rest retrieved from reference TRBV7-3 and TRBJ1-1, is GAGVSQTPSNKVTEKGKYVELRCDPISGHTALYWYRQSLGQGPEFLIYFQGTGAADDSGLPNDRFFAVRPEGSVSTLKIQRTERGDSAVYLCASSHAGISGLNTEAFFGQGTRLTVV.

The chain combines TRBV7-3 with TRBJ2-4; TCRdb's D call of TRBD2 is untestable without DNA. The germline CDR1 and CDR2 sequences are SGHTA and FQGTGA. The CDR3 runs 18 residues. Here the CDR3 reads CASSLSGGLAGVENIQYF.

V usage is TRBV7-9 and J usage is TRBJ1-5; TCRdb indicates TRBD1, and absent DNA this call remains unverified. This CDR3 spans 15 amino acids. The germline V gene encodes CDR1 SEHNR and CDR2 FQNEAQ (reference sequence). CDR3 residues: CASSSGAGEGQPQHF.

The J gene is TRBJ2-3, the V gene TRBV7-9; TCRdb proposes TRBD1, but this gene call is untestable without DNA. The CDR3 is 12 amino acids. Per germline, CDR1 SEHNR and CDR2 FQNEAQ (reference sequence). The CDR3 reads CASSSRGDTQYF.